Reported below is one TCR beta chain. What it recognizes is unknown. The CDR3 loop spans 15 amino acids. Trimming cost V 6 bases and J 6 bases; bases outside gene matches: 8. Germline V gene lookup returns CDR1 MNHEY and CDR2 SMNVEV (reference sequence). This sample is part of a study of T cells in pancreatic ductal adenocarcinoma. Findings of the study overall: Blood had more productive templates and roughly 8-fold more unique clonotypes than tumor. Mean clonality was about 0.11 in tumors and 0.06 to 0.085 in blood, not significantly different.

Clones were sequenced by immunoSEQ multiplex PCR, and TCRdb holds only the in-frame ones, with some missing. This sample carries roughly 100,000 clones, nearly 95% of them seen once, and the ten largest clones take roughly 3.1%. No neoadjuvant therapy was given to the selected pancreatic ductal adenocarcinoma patients before their surgery. The material sequenced was PBMCs. V and J are TRBV27 and TRBJ2-7; the match to TRBD2 covers 13 bases. The receptor comes from a human donor with pancreatic ductal adenocarcinoma. This CDR3 reads CASRTSGRYWGEQYF. The DNA of the CDR3 is TGTGCCAGCAGGACTAGCGGGAGGTATTGGGGCGAGCAGTACTTC.